These T cell receptor beta chains were read from a single sample in a study of blood T cell repertoires in COVID-19. The method was immunoSEQ multiplex PCR; TCRdb's version includes in-frame clones alone and lacks a portion of them. The sample has about 180,000 clones; approximately 86% are singletons. Sequencing was performed on peripheral blood. The receptors derive from a woman aged 30 to 39 with active or convalescent COVID-19. Both conserved end residues are part of each CDR3. Fields, in order: CDR3 length, clone size, D gene, J gene, V gene, CDR3 protein, CDR3 DNA. D genes are given only for firm matches. Not all rows give a size; the values are once, few, many and, for expanded clones, a class.

CDR3 length: 14
clone size: -
D gene: -
J gene: TRBJ2-5
V gene: TRBV6-6
CDR3 protein: CASSYSNREETQYF
CDR3 DNA: TGTGCCAGCAGTTACTCTAACAGGGAAGAGACCCAGTACTTC

CDR3 length: 12
clone size: -
D gene: -
J gene: TRBJ1-5
V gene: TRBV10-3
CDR3 protein: CAIRQDNQPQHF
CDR3 DNA: TGTGCCATAAGACAGGATAATCAGCCCCAGCATTTT

CDR3 length: 15
clone size: -
D gene: -
J gene: TRBJ2-7
V gene: TRBV7-8
CDR3 protein: CASSLTQGLNYEQYF
CDR3 DNA: TGTGCCAGCAGCTTAACCCAGGGGCTCAACTACGAGCAGTACTTC

CDR3 length: 15
clone size: -
D gene: -
J gene: TRBJ1-6
V gene: TRBV24-1
CDR3 protein: CATSDGLGGNSPLHF
CDR3 DNA: TGTGCCACCAGTGACGGACTAGGGGGGAATTCACCCCTCCACTTT

CDR3 length: 16
clone size: few
D gene: -
J gene: TRBJ1-3
V gene: TRBV7-6
CDR3 protein: CASSLVGRYSGNTIYF
CDR3 DNA: TGTGCCAGCAGCTTAGTCGGCAGGTACTCTGGAAACACCATATATTTT

CDR3 length: 14
clone size: once
D gene: -
J gene: TRBJ2-7
V gene: TRBV5-6
CDR3 protein: CASSLGTHGGEQYF
CDR3 DNA: TGTGCCAGCAGCTTGGGTACACATGGAGGGGAGCAGTACTTC

CDR3 length: 14
clone size: once
D gene: -
J gene: TRBJ1-4
V gene: TRBV18
CDR3 protein: CASSRGDLGEKLFF
CDR3 DNA: TGTGCCAGCTCACGGGGAGACCTGGGGGAAAAACTGTTTTTT

CDR3 length: 16
clone size: -
D gene: -
J gene: TRBJ1-5
V gene: TRBV7-9
CDR3 protein: CASSSLQGGGNQPQHF
CDR3 DNA: TGTGCCAGCAGCTCTTTACAGGGAGGGGGCAATCAGCCCCAGCATTTT

CDR3 length: 14
clone size: -
D gene: -
J gene: TRBJ2-5
V gene: TRBV5-1
CDR3 protein: CASSSGTTQETQYF
CDR3 DNA: TGCGCCAGCAGCTCCGGGACAACACAAGAGACCCAGTACTTC

CDR3 length: 15
clone size: -
D gene: -
J gene: TRBJ1-1
V gene: TRBV19
CDR3 protein: CASSIGGGMNTEAFF
CDR3 DNA: TGTGCCAGTAGTATAGGGGGCGGGATGAACACTGAAGCTTTCTTT

CDR3 length: 15
clone size: -
D gene: TRBD1
J gene: TRBJ1-2
V gene: TRBV5-8
CDR3 protein: CASRSSFSGGAGYTF
CDR3 DNA: TGTGCCAGCAGATCTAGCTTTTCAGGGGGCGCGGGTTACACCTTC

CDR3 length: 15
clone size: -
D gene: -
J gene: TRBJ1-5
V gene: TRBV6-2/TRBV6-3
CDR3 protein: CASSYGGNGNQPQHF
CDR3 DNA: TGTGCCAGCAGTTACGGAGGGAACGGCAATCAGCCCCAGCATTTT

CDR3 length: 13
clone size: few
D gene: -
J gene: TRBJ1-2
V gene: TRBV11-3
CDR3 protein: CASSLDREDGYTF
CDR3 DNA: TGTGCCAGCAGCTTAGACAGGGAGGATGGCTACACCTTC

CDR3 length: 12
clone size: -
D gene: -
J gene: TRBJ1-2
V gene: TRBV3-1/TRBV3-2
CDR3 protein: CASSHRLYGYTF
CDR3 DNA: TGTGCCAGCAGCCACAGACTCTATGGCTACACCTTC

CDR3 length: 15
clone size: -
D gene: -
J gene: TRBJ1-1
V gene: TRBV5-4
CDR3 protein: CASSPGEGGRKPAFF
CDR3 DNA: TGTGCCAGCAGCCCGGGTGAGGGGGGGCGCAAACCCGCTTTCTTT

CDR3 length: 15
clone size: -
D gene: -
J gene: TRBJ2-1
V gene: TRBV6-5
CDR3 protein: CASSSAGAGRTEQFF
CDR3 DNA: TGTGCCAGCAGTTCCGCAGGGGCAGGTCGTACTGAGCAGTTCTTC

CDR3 length: 13
clone size: -
D gene: -
J gene: TRBJ1-1
V gene: TRBV6-4
CDR3 protein: CASSKRQNTEAFF
CDR3 DNA: TGTGCCAGCAGTAAACGACAGAACACTGAAGCTTTCTTT

CDR3 length: 14
clone size: -
D gene: TRBD2
J gene: TRBJ2-3
V gene: TRBV5-4
CDR3 protein: CASSFSGRADTQYF
CDR3 DNA: TGTGCCAGCAGCTTTAGCGGGAGGGCAGATACGCAGTATTTT